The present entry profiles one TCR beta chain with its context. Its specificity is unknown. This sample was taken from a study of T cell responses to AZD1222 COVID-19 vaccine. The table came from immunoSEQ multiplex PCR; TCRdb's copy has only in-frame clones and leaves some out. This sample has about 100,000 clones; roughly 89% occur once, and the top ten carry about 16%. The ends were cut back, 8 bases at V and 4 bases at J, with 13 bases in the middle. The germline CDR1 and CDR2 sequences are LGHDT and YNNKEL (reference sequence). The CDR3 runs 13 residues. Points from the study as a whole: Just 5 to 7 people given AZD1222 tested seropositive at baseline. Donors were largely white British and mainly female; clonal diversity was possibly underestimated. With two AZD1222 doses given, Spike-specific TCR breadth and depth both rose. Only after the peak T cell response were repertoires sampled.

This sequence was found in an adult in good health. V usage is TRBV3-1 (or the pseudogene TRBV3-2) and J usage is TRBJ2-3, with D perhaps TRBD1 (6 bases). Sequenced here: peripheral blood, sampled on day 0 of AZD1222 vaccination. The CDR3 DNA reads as TGTGCCAGCGGGAACAGGGTCGCAGATACGCAGTATTTT. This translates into CASGNRVADTQYF.